Sequencing of this T cell receptor beta chain was carried out in a study of early T cells in non-severe SARS-CoV-2 infection. A single record per CDR3 protein comes from TCRdb applying MiXCR to the 5' RACE reads. This sample has more than 65,000 distinct CDR3 sequences; 4.6% occur once, and the top ten carry about 3.6%. Germline V gene lookup returns CDR1 SGHTA and CDR2 FQGNSA. The CDR3 is 15 residues long. Trimming pared 1 base from V and 5 bases from J, leaving 15 bases between. Material: whole blood, obtained at baseline. This sequence was found in an adult who was a healthcare worker with PCR-confirmed SARS-CoV-2 infection or an uninfected control (not recorded which). The donor label of this sample is uncertain. The chain employs TRBV7-2 and TRBJ2-7; the D gene is possibly TRBD2 (7 bases). The CDR3 coding sequence is TGTGCCAGCAGCTTAGGGGGGGGCCCGTTCCACGAGCAGTACTTC. Encoded protein: CASSLGGGPFHEQYF.